A selection of T cell receptor beta chains follows, all from one sample in a study of T cell responses to AZD1222 COVID-19 vaccine. The protocol was immunoSEQ multiplex PCR, while the TCRdb copy is restricted to in-frame clones and leaves out a portion. Of more than 150,000 clones in the sample, roughly nine tenths were seen once. The sequencing used peripheral blood, collected 28 days after the second AZD1222 dose. These receptor sequences come from an adult who received the AZD1222 COVID-19 vaccine. Each CDR3 is given without its conserved first and last residue.

ASSRSRALAVPYEQY	TRBJ2-7	15	TRBV6-2/TRBV6-3
ASSFRDRVADTQY	TRBJ2-3	13	TRBV5-4
ASSLGTSGALQETQY	TRBJ2-5	15	TRBV7-9
ASSRNNPLAEEAITYEQY	TRBJ2-7	18	TRBV13
ASSYGPYRALNTEAF	TRBJ1-1	15	TRBV6-2/TRBV6-3
AWSGTVLYGYT	TRBJ1-2	11	TRBV30
ASSLGLQNQY	TRBJ2-4	10	TRBV28
ASSPGRGLNTEAF	TRBJ1-1	13	TRBV18
ASSLGVNSGNTIY	TRBJ1-3	13	TRBV7-2
AWSVVRQYMNTEAF	TRBJ1-1	14	TRBV30
ASSSAGVFGANVLT	TRBJ2-6	14	TRBV6-2/TRBV6-3
ASSPGQGVEQY	TRBJ2-7	11	TRBV9
ASSVASGSGYEQY	TRBJ2-7	13	TRBV9
ASSYSGTSGEETQY	TRBJ2-5	14	TRBV6-5
ASSYAPGTSGSSGANVLT	TRBJ2-6	18	TRBV6-2/TRBV6-3
ASRQGAAPDTQY	TRBJ2-3	12	TRBV7-9
ASSSSAMTEAF	TRBJ1-1	11	TRBV27
ASSERPGALQNYGYT	TRBJ1-2	15	TRBV6-1
ASNGPRIEAF	TRBJ1-1	10	TRBV12-3/TRBV12-4
ASNSGPGSPLH	TRBJ1-6	11	TRBV6-5
ASSPWTGGGNEQF	TRBJ2-1	13	TRBV7-9
ASSIPLEQGSQPQH	TRBJ1-5	14	TRBV19
ASSLSWADGSQETQY	TRBJ2-5	15	TRBV11-3
ASSPSYGAGGTGNTIY	TRBJ1-3	16	TRBV7-2
ASSLEGGYGYT	TRBJ1-2	11	TRBV5-1
ASQNRTGKISPLH	TRBJ1-6	13	TRBV19
ASSLILSGYNEQF	TRBJ2-1	13	TRBV7-3
ASSSGRSSSYEQY	TRBJ2-7	13	TRBV7-2
ASRGRGKETQY	TRBJ2-5	11	TRBV19
ASTQGETQY	TRBJ2-5	9	TRBV2
ATQGGQAPQGGYT	TRBJ1-2	13	TRBV27
ASSYIGGHGYT	TRBJ1-2	11	TRBV6-5
ASSFIPGELF	TRBJ2-2	10	TRBV28
ASSLGTAGNTIY	TRBJ1-3	12	TRBV5-6
ASSFPGLKNTEAF	TRBJ1-1	13	TRBV5-8
ASSLSRDSGNTIY	TRBJ1-3	13	TRBV5-1
AISDRATGYT	TRBJ1-2	10	TRBV10-3
ASSSRQLRSPLH	TRBJ1-6	12	TRBV6-5
ASSPSGQYGYT	TRBJ1-2	11	TRBV27
ASSLWLAGTGELF	TRBJ2-2	13	TRBV5-5
ASTSSGELF	TRBJ2-2	9	TRBV6-5
ASSFGQGAYNEQF	TRBJ2-1	13	TRBV5-4
ASSSGGSNQPQH	TRBJ1-5	12	TRBV7-9
ASSDRLIHEKLF	TRBJ1-4	12	TRBV6-1
ASSPNYEQY	TRBJ2-7	9	TRBV2
ASRLQGEGYGYT	TRBJ1-2	12	TRBV6-5
ASSQGSTIYEQY	TRBJ2-7	12	TRBV18
ASKALGSLSEQY	TRBJ2-7	12	TRBV5-1
ASSEQFLSTDTQY	TRBJ2-3	13	TRBV5-1
ASSLGTSGYSTDTQY	TRBJ2-3	15	TRBV27
ASSQSPRGIGEKLF	TRBJ1-4	14	TRBV4-3
ASSFLPKLFSDGYT	TRBJ1-2	14	TRBV11-2
ASSDRGPQPQH	TRBJ1-5	11	TRBV28
ASSRTLTGGDYNEQF	TRBJ2-1	15	TRBV18
ASSLGHGYYGYT	TRBJ1-2	12	TRBV27
AISEYLLGNQPQH	TRBJ1-5	13	TRBV10-3
ASSQGHTNYGYT	TRBJ1-2	12	TRBV4-1